This T cell receptor (beta chain) appears in the sequencing data of a study of T-cell reconstitution after alpha-beta-depleted transplantation in children. Preparation of the TCRbeta library was carried out with unique molecular identifiers. From the PCR reads, TCRdb called clonotypes with MiXCR, one entry per CDR3 protein. The sample has about 440,000 distinct CDR3 sequences, 43% seen once. This TCR derives from a girl aged 2 to 9 with aplastic anemia, due to receive a stem cell transplant. The sequencing here drew on PBMCs, taken before TCRalphabeta/CD19-depleted stem cell transplant.

The CDR3 bases are TGCAGTGCTAGACCGCCGGGCCTAGCGGTAAACGAGCAGTACTTC. Protein sequence: CSARPPGLAVNEQYF. This sequence joins TRBV20-1 and TRBJ2-7, with 7 bases matching TRBD2. In germline, CDR1 is DFQATT, CDR2 SNEGSKA (reference sequence). CDR3 length: 15 amino acids. Unmatched junction bases numbered 12, after V lost 2 bases and J lost 5 bases.